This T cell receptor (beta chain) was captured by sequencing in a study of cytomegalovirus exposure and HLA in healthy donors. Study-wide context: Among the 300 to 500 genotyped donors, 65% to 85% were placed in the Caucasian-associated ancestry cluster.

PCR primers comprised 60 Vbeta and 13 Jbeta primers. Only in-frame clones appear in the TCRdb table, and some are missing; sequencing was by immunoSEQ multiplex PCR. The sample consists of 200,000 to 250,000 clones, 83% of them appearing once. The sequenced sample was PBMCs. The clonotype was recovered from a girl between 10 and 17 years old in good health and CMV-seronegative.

The CDR3 loop reads CATRQFNTIYF. The CDR3 bases are TGTGCCACCAGACAGTTTAACACCATATATTTT. V is TRBV6-1 and J is TRBJ1-3; D is perhaps TRBD1 (5 bases). The CDR3 is made up of 11 amino acids. Between the trimmed V and J ends, which lost 10 bases and 7 bases, there was a span of 11 bases. Germline CDR1 is MNHNS and CDR2 is SASEGT.